This T cell receptor beta chain comes out of a study of CD8 T cells in Susac syndrome. Germline V gene sequence: CDR1 SGHRS, CDR2 YFSETQ. This CDR3 is 16 amino acids long. The V segment lost 5 bases and the J segment 2 bases; nucleotides outside the gene matches: 11. The authors reverse transcribed roughly 0.5 to 1 ug RNA with random hexamers. An immunoSEQ multiplex PCR amplified TCR beta CDR3 over 54 Vbeta and 13 Jbeta. TCRdb redid the calling of the immunoSEQ multiplex PCR reads with MiXCR, one entry per CDR3 protein. The data hold around 150,000 distinct CDR3 sequences, with just under 95% observed a single time.

The chain uses TRBV5-1 and TRBJ1-1; the match to TRBD1 covers 8 bases. This TCR came from a human donor with Susac syndrome. Sample: CD8+ T cells from PBMCs. CDR3 bases: TGCGCCAGCAGGTCTAAAGAACAGGGGGATAACACTGAAGCTTTCTTT. Amino acids: CASRSKEQGDNTEAFF. Looking up the rest from reference TRBV5-1 and TRBJ1-1 gives the full variable domain: KAGVTQTPRYLIKTRGQQVTLSCSPISGHRSVSWYQQTPGQGLQFLFEYFSETQRNKGNFPGRFSGRQFSNSRSEMNVSTLELGDSALYLCASRSKEQGDNTEAFFGQGTRLTVV.